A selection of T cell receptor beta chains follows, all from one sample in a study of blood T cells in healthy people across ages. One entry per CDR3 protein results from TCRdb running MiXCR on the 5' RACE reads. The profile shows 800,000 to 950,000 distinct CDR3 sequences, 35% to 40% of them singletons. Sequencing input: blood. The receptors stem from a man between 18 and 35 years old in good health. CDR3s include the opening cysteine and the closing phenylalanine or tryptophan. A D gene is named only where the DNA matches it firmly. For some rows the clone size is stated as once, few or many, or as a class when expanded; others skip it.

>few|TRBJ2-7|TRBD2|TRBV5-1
CASSLDRAGPSYNEQYF
TGCGCCAGCAGCTTGGATAGAGCGGGACCCTCCTACAATGAGCAGTACTTC
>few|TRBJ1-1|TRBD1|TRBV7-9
CATVRTGWGTEAFF
TGTGCCACCGTTCGGACAGGGTGGGGCACTGAAGCTTTCTTT
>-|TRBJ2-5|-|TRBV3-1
CASSQGPDWYF
TGTGCCAGCAGCCAAGGACCTGACTGGTACTTC
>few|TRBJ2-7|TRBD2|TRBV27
CASSKGLAGNEQYF
TGTGCCAGCAGTAAGGGACTAGCGGGGAACGAGCAGTACTTC
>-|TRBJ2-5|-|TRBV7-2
CASSLSPQQETQYF
TGTGCCAGCAGCTTGAGCCCCCAGCAAGAGACCCAGTACTTC
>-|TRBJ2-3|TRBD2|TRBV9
CASSVDSGGTDTQYF
TGTGCCAGCAGCGTCGACAGCGGGGGGACAGATACGCAGTATTTT
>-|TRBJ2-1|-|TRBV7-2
CASSWGQTSYNEQFF
TGTGCCAGCAGCTGGGGACAGACTAGCTACAATGAGCAGTTCTTC
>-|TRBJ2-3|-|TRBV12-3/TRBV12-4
CASSPDIRNTQYF
TGTGCCAGCAGTCCAGATATCAGGAATACGCAGTATTTT
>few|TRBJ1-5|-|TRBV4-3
CASSQDIGGNQPQHF
TGCGCCAGCAGCCAAGATATAGGGGGCAATCAGCCCCAGCATTTT
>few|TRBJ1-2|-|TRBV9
CASSVDGIYGYTF
TGTGCCAGCAGCGTAGATGGGATCTATGGCTACACCTTC